This T cell receptor (beta chain) is from a study of beta chain features in type 1 diabetes listed by TCRdb under 2018. Regarding the complete study: No differences in mean age, gender distribution, total cell number or subset yield were found between patients and healthy donors. A total of roughly 100 million sorted cells were examined across all samples, and the number of cells per subset was strongly correlated with RNA yield. In the study, recently diagnosed type 1 diabetes patients and matched healthy donors were compared on the TCRB repertoires of their sorted circulating CD4+ T cell subsets. Regulatory and stem cell-like memory subsets were isolated from only 8 patients and about 8 healthy donors, whereas naive and central memory subsets came from all 30 or so donors. Overall study results and their limits: In all four CD4+ subsets, TCRB CDR3 length was moderately but significantly shorter in type 1 diabetes patients. PCR may preferentially amplify shorter templates, but because patient and control samples were amplified and corrected together, any resulting skew would affect both groups equally. Naive, central memory and regulatory TCRB repertoires appeared to be more similar among patients than among healthy donors. HLA sub-analyses involved small numbers of individuals, so any influence of HLA type on TCRB rearrangement remained unresolved. Sequencing cDNA rather than genomic DNA could over-represent highly expressing activated cells, although activation and CD3 levels did not differ between groups. At VDJ recombination sites, patients with type 1 diabetes made fewer insertions and deleted more nucleotides, a pattern implying thymic rearrangement abnormalities.

The germline V gene gives CDR1 as SGHTA and CDR2 as FQGNSA. The CDR3 has 14 amino acids, counting the end cysteine and phenylalanine. Only the CDR3 portion is preserved as DNA: 42 bases, with reading frame beginning at the first base. Clipping removes 4 bases from V and 8 bases from J, with 5 as the unmatched junction base count. From each donor, a single peripheral blood sample of approximately 120 mL on average was drawn into heparinised tubes. Using a panel that included CD45RO, CCR7, CD25, CD127, CD95 and CD27, naive, central memory, regulatory and stem cell-like memory CD4+ T cells were sorted on a BD FACSAria II. Purity was above 95% for every sorted population. Right away, PBMCs were isolated by Lymphoprep density gradient centrifugation and were stained directly, with no culture step. So that batch effects would be minimized, each experiment stained and sorted samples in pairs, pairing one healthy donor with one patient.

The entire amount of isolated RNA was reverse transcribed using the High Capacity cDNA Reverse Transcription Kit, so the sequenced TCRB transcripts were expressed ones. Deep immunoSEQ sequencing was applied to naive, central memory and regulatory T cell samples, giving an average of about 3.8 million total reads per sample. Sorted cells were lysed in RLT buffer, and RNA was extracted using DNase-treated RNeasy Micro or Mini kits according to cell number. To prevent cross-contamination, every cell subset was processed on its own, while patient and healthy donor samples were processed together. The immunoSEQ multiplex PCR was used to amplify TCRB sequences from cDNA, generating 87-bp fragments that spanned the CDR3 region. Sequencing of the amplicons was done on the Illumina HiSeq platform. The authors' pipeline ran thus. PCR bias was corrected computationally using synthetic template baselines, and reads within Hamming distance 2 were collapsed, with unmergeable singletons discarded. Reads were aligned against IMGT so that V, D and J genes, CDR3 length and insertions or deletions at six rearrangement sites could be assigned. Within each subset, clonotype counts were normalized to sorted cell number, and only after that were true diversity and Gini coefficients computed with the tcR R package. The overlap coefficient, calculated on TCRB nucleotide sequences, was used to measure repertoire sharing. Out-of-frame TCRB sequences from naive cells were analyzed as a proxy for the pre-selection repertoire. What TCRdb holds here is the immuneACCESS table cut down to in-frame rearrangements. Part of the clones is not present; checked against another copy, under half of the missing clones reflect an unresolved V gene, and the others are unexplained. The DNA gave D and trimming, while V, J and clone size come from that table. The sample data list a few hundred thousand clones, and roughly a fifth of these were observed just once. 0.035% to 0.055% of the sample rests with the top ten.

Points on this clone: The specificity of this receptor is unknown. Base qualities were left out, and no much larger clone turns up one base away.

Recombination joined TRBV7-2 with TRBJ2-1, with 10 middle bases fitting TRBD1. Input material: naive CD4+ T cells from blood. Interpreted using the paper, the cell subset or site label stands for: true naive CD4+ T cells. This TCR derives from a woman between 18 and 29 years old in good health. The nucleotide sequence reads TGTGCCAGCAGCTCGGACAGGGGGAGGGATGAGCAGTTCTTC. This codes for CASSSDRGRDEQFF.